This T cell receptor (beta chain) was captured by sequencing in a study of blood T cell repertoires in COVID-19. The wider study: Both acute and convalescent COVID-19 samples were obtained from the United States, Italy and Spain.

CDR3 size: 16 residues. CDR1 and CDR2 from the germline V gene are MNHEY and SMNVEV (reference sequence). J was trimmed by 7 bases and V by 6 bases; bases with no gene match: 12. This clone is a singleton in its sample. The assay was immunoSEQ multiplex PCR, and TCRdb's table has in-frame clones only and misses some. Altogether 300,000 to 400,000 clones are present, roughly 85% being singletons, with the ten largest covering 7.2%. V gene TRBV27 combines with J gene TRBJ2-3, with 11 bases aligning to TRBD1. The receptor's source is a human donor in a cohort sampled during active COVID-19. The sequenced material came from peripheral blood. CDR3 sequence: CASRGRPGTGGNTQYF. The CDR3 nucleotides read TGTGCCAGCAGGGGGAGGCCCGGGACAGGGGGAAATACGCAGTATTTT.